The 27 T cell receptor beta chains in this list originate from one sample, sequenced in a study of post-analysis software for immune sequencing data. General study findings and limits: TRBV5-6, TRBV5-1 and TRBV20-1 belonged to a set of a few TRBV segments that were more frequent in patients than controls.

These receptors' targets are unknown. Each TCR beta cDNA library carried unique molecular identifiers. In TCRdb, the PCR reads were re-called with MiXCR into one record per CDR3 protein. Here the sample spans hundreds of thousands of distinct CDR3 sequences, 44% being singletons. The sequenced sample consisted of blood. These receptors were obtained from a girl aged 5 to 17 with multiple sclerosis.

The V and J genes are TRBV20-1 and TRBJ1-4; 7 bases line up with TRBD1. This CDR3 is 15 amino acids long. The junction had 4 bases not matched to a gene; V was cut back by 3 bases and J by 0 bases. The germline V gene encodes CDR1 DFQATT and CDR2 SNEGSKA (reference sequence). CDR3 nucleotide sequence: TGCAGTGCTAGGAACGACAGGGCAACTAATGAAAAACTGTTTTTT. It is translated as CSARNDRATNEKLFF.

This clonotype was counted between two and nine times. V and J are TRBV7-9 and TRBJ2-1, with D possibly matching TRBD1 (5 bases). Between the trimmed V and J ends, which lost 5 bases and 10 bases, there was a span of 15 bases. The CDR3 has 13 residues. Germline CDR1 is SEHNR and CDR2 is FQNEAQ (reference sequence). CDR3 protein: CASSALGRSEQFF. The DNA of the CDR3 is TGTGCCAGCAGCGCCCTGGGGCGAAGCGAGCAGTTCTTC.

This rearrangement joins TRBV5-1 to TRBJ1-1; 7 positions match TRBD1. This CDR3 comprises 13 residues. Looked up from germline, CDR1 is SGHRS and CDR2 is YFSETQ. The ends lost 2 bases at V and 5 bases at J; junction bases unmatched: 3. DNA for the CDR3: TGCGCCAGCAGCTTCCTGACAGGGACTGAAGCTTTCTTT. This translates into CASSFLTGTEAFF.

The chain has TRBV10-3 and TRBJ1-4; no firm D call. The CDR3 loop spans 15 amino acids. Germline CDR1 reads ENHRY; CDR2 reads SYGVKD. Trimming removed 2 bases at V and 7 bases at J, with 14 bases between. The CDR3 region has the DNA TGTGCCATCAGTGAGCCGGGATCAAAACGTGAAAAACTGTTTTTT. This translates into CAISEPGSKREKLFF.

Only one count was recorded for this clonotype. This chain links TRBV20-1 with TRBJ2-7, with D perhaps TRBD2 (5 bases). Near its end, the DNA agrees better with TRBJ2-5, so the J call may be wrong. Germline CDR1 DFQATT, CDR2 SNEGSKA (reference sequence). The CDR3 is 13 amino acids. CDR3 nucleotide sequence: TGCAGTGCTAGAGGGTACGGGGAAGAGACCCAGTACTTC. Protein product: CSARGYGEETQYF.

The genes are TRBV6-1 and TRBJ1-1; no reliable D call. The CDR3 is made up of 13 amino acids. The germline V gene encodes CDR1 MNHNS and CDR2 SASEGT. V lost 0 bases and J lost 7, with 9 bases in between. The CDR3 DNA follows: TGTGCCAGCAGTGAAGCCCCTGGGAGTGAAGCTTTCTTT. Protein product: CASSEAPGSEAFF.

This clonotype showed up just a few times. This chain joins TRBV7-2 and TRBJ2-4, with D possibly TRBD2 on 6 matching bases. The CDR3 spans 14 residues. Germline CDR1 and CDR2: SGHTA and FQGNSA. Trimming took off 0 bases at V and 8 bases at J, with 11 bases between the two ends. The CDR3 DNA reads TGTGCCAGCAGCTTAGCGCCGACTAGGGACATTCAGTACTTC. Amino acids: CASSLAPTRDIQYF.

The chain employs TRBV3-1 and TRBJ2-1; 13 bases agree with TRBD2. Germline CDR1 reads LGHDT; CDR2 reads YNNKEL (reference sequence). The J segment lost 6 bases and the V segment lost 4 bases, leaving 6 bases of the junction unmatched. CDR3 size: 16 residues. CDR3 residues: CASSPQTSGRTNEQFF. The CDR3 bases are TGTGCCAGCAGCCCCCAGACTAGCGGGAGGACCAATGAGCAGTTCTTC.

J is TRBJ2-1 and V is TRBV25-1; D is ambiguous. Germline CDR1 is MGHDK and CDR2 is SYGVNS. The CDR3 contains 12 residues. Trimming took 1 base from V and 6 from J, leaving 4 bases between them. The CDR3 nucleotides are TGTGCCAGCAGTGAATTATTCAATGAGCAGTTCTTC. This translates into CASSELFNEQFF.

This clonotype turned up a few times. Here the CDR3 reads CAISEDGSQPQHF. The CDR3, as DNA: TGTGCCATCAGTGAGGACGGGTCTCAGCCCCAGCATTTT. The chain has TRBV10-3 and TRBJ1-5; D call uncertain. Germline CDR1 is ENHRY and CDR2 is SYGVKD. CDR3 size: 13 residues. Trimming cost V 2 bases and J 6 bases, with 8 bases left between them.

This clonotype was seen a few times. The chain recombines TRBV29-1 with TRBJ1-5; a possible D gene is TRBD1 (5 bases). CDR3 length: 15 residues. In germline, CDR1 is SQVTM, CDR2 ANQGSEA. Between the trimmed V and J ends, which lost 5 bases and 0 bases, there was a span of 14 bases. This CDR3 is CSVLGVEDSNQPQHF. The CDR3 bases are TGCAGCGTTTTGGGGGTCGAGGATAGCAATCAGCCCCAGCATTTT.

V gene TRBV5-1 combines with J gene TRBJ2-7, with 7 bases fitting TRBD1. This CDR3 is built from 13 residues. CDR1 SGHRS and CDR2 YFSETQ come from the germline V gene. J was trimmed by 1 base and V by 4 bases; bases with no gene match: 2. CDR3 nucleotide sequence: TGCGCCAGCAGCGGGGGACAGTCCTACGAGCAGTACTTC. Amino acids: CASSGGQSYEQYF.

This clonotype came up a few times. In DNA, the CDR3 is TGTGCCAGCAGTGACTCCGGGTCCTATGGCTACACCTTC. Amino acid sequence: CASSDSGSYGYTF. The J gene is TRBJ1-2, the V gene TRBV12-3 or TRBV12-4; D ambiguous. The CDR3 is 13 amino acids. Trimming removed 5 bases at V and 4 bases at J, with 11 bases between.

The V and J genes are TRBV9 and TRBJ2-5; weak D call: TRBD2 (6 bases). V lost 4 bases to trimming and J lost 11 bases, with 27 bases between them. The germline V gene encodes CDR1 SGDLS and CDR2 YYNGEE. This CDR3 region has 16 residues. CDR3 sequence reads: CASSLAIIGTRGEQYF. The CDR3 DNA is TGTGCCAGCAGCCTAGCCATCATTGGGACTCGGGGTGAGCAGTACTTC. The full variable domain, its missing parts supplied by reference TRBV9 and TRBJ2-5, is DSGVTQTPKHLITATGQRVTLRCSPRSGDLSVYWYQQSLDQGLQFLIQYYNGEERAKGNILERFSAQQFPDLHSELNLSSLELGDSALYFCASSLAIIGTRGEQYFGPGTRLLVL.

This clonotype came up a few times. The chain employs TRBV29-1 and TRBJ2-3; 8 nucleotides line up with TRBD2. CDR1 SQVTM and CDR2 ANQGSEA come from the germline V gene. The CDR3 sequence is 15 residues long. The trim removed 1 base at V and 5 bases at J, leaving 8 bases unmatched. CDR3 in DNA: TGCAGCGTTGAAGCCCCGGGAGGGGGGGTAGATACGCAGTATTTT. Its translation: CSVEAPGGGVDTQYF.

The table lists this clonotype with a few counts. The genes are TRBV20-1 and TRBJ1-5; no clear D gene. The CDR3 sequence is 18 residues long. The V and J ends lost 1 base and 0 bases respectively, with 19 bases between them. CDR1 is DFQATT, CDR2 SNEGSKA, per germline (reference sequence). The CDR3 nucleotides read TGCAGTGCTAGAGTGTCGGCCATAGGAGGATATAGCAATCAGCCCCAGCATTTT. Residues: CSARVSAIGGYSNQPQHF.

This clonotype has just a few counts. V gene TRBV15 combines with J gene TRBJ2-3, with D unclear. V was shortened by 3 bases and J by 0 bases, with 7 bases between the two germline ends. This CDR3 has 14 amino acids. CDR1 is LNHNV, CDR2 YYDKDF, per germline (reference sequence). CDR3 protein: CATSRARSTDTQYF. CDR3 sequence (DNA): TGTGCCACCAGCAGGGCAAGGAGCACAGATACGCAGTATTTT.

The table lists this clonotype with many counts. This chain connects TRBV12-3 or TRBV12-4 to TRBJ1-5; maybe TRBD1 (6 bases). Trimming removed 5 bases from V and 2 bases from J, with 16 bases in between. This CDR3 has 16 amino acids. CDR3 coding DNA: TGTGCCAGCAGTCCTTTCGGGACATTAGGCAATCAGCCCCAGCATTTT. This sequence encodes CASSPFGTLGNQPQHF.

The chain joins TRBV5-1 to TRBJ2-1; no clear D gene. The tail of the sequence fits TRBJ2-7 better, so the J call may be wrong. Germline CDR1 reads SGHRS; CDR2 reads YFSETQ. This CDR3 has 14 amino acids. The CDR3 DNA reads TGCGCCAGCAGCTTAGTCTCCACCTACAATGAGCAGTACTTC. This encodes CASSLVSTYNEQYF.

The chain has TRBV7-9 and TRBJ2-1; D perhaps matches TRBD1 (6 bases). Trimming removed 7 bases from V and 9 bases from J, with 22 bases in between. Germline CDR1 is SEHNR and CDR2 is FQNEAQ (reference sequence). The CDR3 length is 15 residues. In DNA, the CDR3 is TGTGCCAGCAACCGAGCTCGTGACAGGCTGAGTGAGCAGTTCTTC. Its protein is CASNRARDRLSEQFF. The full variable domain, its missing parts supplied by reference TRBV7-9 and TRBJ2-1, is DTGVSQNPRHKITKRGQNVTFRCDPISEHNRLYWYRQTLGQGPEFLTYFQNEAQLEKSRLLSDRFSAERPKGSFSTLEIQRTEQGDSAMYLCASNRARDRLSEQFFGPGTRLTVL.

The V gene is TRBV24-1, the J gene TRBJ2-2; TRBD2 might be the D (5 bases). V shed 0 bases and J shed 3 bases, with 10 bases lying between them. The CDR3 has 16 amino acids. The germline gives CDR1 KGHDR, CDR2 SFDVKD. This CDR3 is CATSDLQEGYTGELFF. CDR3 in DNA: TGTGCCACCAGTGATTTGCAAGAGGGCTACACCGGGGAGCTGTTTTTT.

The V gene is TRBV5-1, the J gene TRBJ2-7; D is perhaps TRBD2 (6 bases). CDR3 length: 14 amino acids. The germline V gene encodes CDR1 SGHRS and CDR2 YFSETQ. V lost 3 bases to trimming and J lost 1 base, with 11 bases between them. Written as DNA, the CDR3 is TGCGCCAGCAGCTGGGGGGACGGATCCTACGAGCAGTACTTC. Encoded protein: CASSWGDGSYEQYF.

This chain uses TRBV28 with TRBJ1-1, with D possibly being TRBD1 (6 bases). The CDR3 is 14 amino acids. Trimming took 3 bases from V and 7 from J, leaving 15 bases between them. Germline CDR1 is MDHEN and CDR2 is SYDVKM. The CDR3 is CASSLAGGGGEAFF. In nucleotides, the CDR3 is TGTGCCAGCAGTTTGGCGGGGGGCGGTGGTGAAGCTTTCTTT.

This clonotype showed up just once. This rearrangement joins TRBV12-3 or TRBV12-4 to TRBJ2-3; a weak D match, TRBD2 (6 bases). V was cut by 5 bases and J by 4 bases, with 13 bases left in between. The CDR3 loop spans 14 amino acids. CDR3 sequence (DNA): TGTGCCAGCAGTCAAGTGGGAGGCGCAGATACGCAGTATTTT. Its translation: CASSQVGGADTQYF.

This clonotype was counted many times. This chain joins TRBV29-1 and TRBJ2-5; D unresolved. CDR3 length equals 11 residues. Germline CDR1 is SQVTM and CDR2 is ANQGSEA. Deletions cut 2 bases from V and 7 bases from J, with 8 bases between. The CDR3 spells CSVEIGATQYF. The CDR3 bases are TGCAGCGTTGAAATCGGAGCGACCCAGTACTTC.

This chain joins TRBV6-5 and TRBJ2-3; 7 bases line up with TRBD2. The length of the CDR3 is 16 residues. V was pared by 5 bases and J by 0 bases, with 8 bases of the junction left unmatched. The V gene's germline CDR1 is MNHEY and CDR2 SVGAGI. The CDR3 coding sequence is TGTGCCAGCAGTCCCTCCGCGGGGGTTAGCACAGATACGCAGTATTTT. Its protein is CASSPSAGVSTDTQYF.

This clonotype was counted ten times or more. This sequence joins TRBV29-1 and TRBJ2-7; a possible D gene is TRBD2 (5 bases). CDR3 length equals 12 residues. Trimming cost V 5 bases and J 3 bases, with 11 bases left between them. Per germline, CDR1 SQVTM and CDR2 ANQGSEA. CDR3 sequence reads: CSVKEAFYEQYF. CDR3 bases: TGCAGCGTTAAGGAGGCTTTCTACGAGCAGTACTTC.